Following are 14 T cell receptor beta chains from one sample sequenced in a study of identical twins. Using its own MiXCR run on the 5' RACE reads, TCRdb lists one record per CDR3 protein. The table records hundreds of thousands of distinct CDR3 sequences, approximately 13% of them present only once. The same sample was also used in a study of yellow fever vaccine responses in identical twins.

The sequenced sample consisted of PBMCs. The receptors here all came from a woman between 18 and 29 years old in good health.

The chain carries TRBV5-1 and TRBJ2-5; tentative D call: TRBD2 (6 bases). The CDR3 has 14 residues. V dropped 9 bases and J dropped 5 bases, with 20 bases sitting between them. CDR1 is SGHRS and CDR2 is YFSETQ in the germline V gene. The CDR3 loop reads CANISRGSHETQYF. Here the CDR3 DNA reads TGCGCCAACATAAGTCGGGGGTCCCACGAGACCCAGTACTTC.

In this sample, this clonotype turned up a few times. The chain recombines TRBV4-1 with TRBJ1-1; a possible D gene is TRBD1 (6 bases). The ends were cut back, 1 base at V and 1 base at J, with 13 bases in the middle. Per the germline V gene, CDR1 is MGHRA and CDR2 is YSYEKL. This CDR3 has 16 amino acids. CDR3 sequence (DNA): TGCGCCAGCAGCCAAGGAAGGTTCAGGGGGAACACTGAAGCTTTCTTT. As protein: CASSQGRFRGNTEAFF.

This chain uses TRBV20-1 with TRBJ2-2, with a weak D call TRBD1 (5 bases). V was shortened by 3 bases and J by 4 bases, with 9 bases between the two germline ends. The CDR3 has 13 amino acids. The germline CDR1 and CDR2 sequences are DFQATT and SNEGSKA (reference sequence). CDR3 DNA: TGCAGTGCTAGCCACAGGTCCACCGGGGAGCTGTTTTTT. It yields the protein CSASHRSTGELFF.

A few counts support this clonotype. The chain combines TRBV6-5 with TRBJ1-2; tentatively, D is TRBD1 (5 bases). The CDR3 runs 12 residues. The V gene lost 5 bases and the J gene lost 7 bases, with 11 bases spanning the gap. Germline values: CDR1 MNHEY, CDR2 SVGAGI. CDR3 nucleotides: TGTGCCAGCAGTACCCAGGGCAGTGGCTACACCTTC. It encodes CASSTQGSGYTF.

The rearrangement joins TRBV24-1 to TRBJ2-1; D is uncertain. The CDR3 length is 16 residues. The germline CDR1 and CDR2 sequences are KGHDR and SFDVKD. Trimming left V 2 bases short and J 5 bases short, with 15 bases between. The CDR3 DNA reads TGTGCCACCAGTGATTCCCGGGTGAGGAGAAACAATGAGCAGTTCTTC. It yields the protein CATSDSRVRRNNEQFF.

CDR3 loop: CASSFQGAYAGANVLTF. CDR3 DNA sequence: TGCGCCAGCAGCTTCCAGGGGGCGTATGCTGGGGCCAACGTCCTGACTTTC. This chain links TRBV5-1 with TRBJ2-6; 8 bases line up with TRBD1. The trim removed 2 bases at V and 2 bases at J, leaving 6 bases unmatched. Germline loops: CDR1 SGHRS, CDR2 YFSETQ. The CDR3 is 17 amino acids.

Only a few counts were recorded for this clonotype. V usage is TRBV5-1 and J usage is TRBJ2-3; 10 nucleotides align to TRBD2. J was trimmed by 2 bases and V by 0 bases; bases with no gene match: 9. Germline V gives CDR1 SGHRS, CDR2 YFSETQ. The CDR3 is 18 residues long. The DNA of the CDR3 is TGCGCCAGCAGCTTGGGTCTGGCTAGCGGGGGAAACACAGATACGCAGTATTTT. It is translated as CASSLGLASGGNTDTQYF.

The chain couples TRBV19 to TRBJ2-2; D gene uncertain. Trimming took off 5 bases at V and 6 bases at J, with 10 bases between the two ends. The germline CDR1 and CDR2 sequences are LNHDA and SQIVND (reference sequence). The CDR3 extends over 13 amino acids. CDR3 DNA: TGTGCCAGTAGTTCGGCAGCTGCCGGGGAGCTGTTTTTT. Encoded protein: CASSSAAAGELFF.

The genes are TRBV15 and TRBJ2-7; 12 bases match TRBD2. After removal of 5 bases from V and 2 bases from J, the junction contained 4 bases not matched to a gene. There are 15 residues in the CDR3. CDR1 is LNHNV and CDR2 is YYDKDF in the germline V gene (reference sequence). The CDR3 coding sequence is TGTGCCACCAGCCTCGGACTAGCGGGAACCTACGAGCAGTACTTC. Translating gives CATSLGLAGTYEQYF.

This clonotype was observed at least ten times. The chain links TRBV12-3 or TRBV12-4 to TRBJ1-3; 7 bases map to TRBD1. This CDR3 region has 12 residues. V lost 3 bases and J lost 12; bases outside the gene matches: 5. The CDR3 here is CASSLDRLYIYF. The CDR3 DNA sequence: TGTGCCAGCAGTTTGGACAGGCTCTACATATATTTT.

The chain uses TRBV12-3 or TRBV12-4 and TRBJ1-1; 7 nucleotides align to TRBD1. This CDR3 region has 15 residues. With V trimmed by 3 bases and J by 3 bases, 7 bases remained unmatched. The CDR3 spells CASSLQTGKYTEAFF. The CDR3 coding sequence is TGTGCCAGCAGTTTGCAGACAGGGAAGTACACTGAAGCTTTCTTT.

This clonotype was counted a few times. The V and J genes are TRBV12-3 or TRBV12-4 and TRBJ2-2; D gene unclear. Deletions cut 6 bases from V and 8 bases from J, with 16 bases between. The CDR3 sequence is 14 residues long. Here the CDR3 reads CASRTAPPKGELFF. CDR3 nucleotide sequence: TGTGCCAGCAGAACTGCGCCGCCTAAGGGGGAGCTGTTTTTT.

This clonotype was seen a handful of times. The chain combines TRBV10-1 with TRBJ2-3; TRBD1 might be the D (6 bases). This CDR3 comprises 14 residues. Trimming shortened V by 9 bases and J by 3 bases, and 16 bases separated the two germline ends. The germline CDR1 and CDR2 sequences are WNHNN and SYGVQD (reference sequence). The CDR3 loop is CARPGQRLTDTQYF. The CDR3 region has the DNA TGCGCCAGGCCGGGACAAAGATTAACAGATACGCAGTATTTT.

The chain uses TRBV27 and TRBJ1-1; TRBD1 is a possible D gene (6 bases). Deletions cut 3 bases from V and 5 bases from J, with 13 bases between. The CDR3 loop spans 14 amino acids. Germline values: CDR1 MNHEY, CDR2 SMNVEV (reference sequence). In nucleotides, the CDR3 is TGTGCCAGCAGTTTTCAACAGGGATCGACTGAAGCTTTCTTT. Residues: CASSFQQGSTEAFF.